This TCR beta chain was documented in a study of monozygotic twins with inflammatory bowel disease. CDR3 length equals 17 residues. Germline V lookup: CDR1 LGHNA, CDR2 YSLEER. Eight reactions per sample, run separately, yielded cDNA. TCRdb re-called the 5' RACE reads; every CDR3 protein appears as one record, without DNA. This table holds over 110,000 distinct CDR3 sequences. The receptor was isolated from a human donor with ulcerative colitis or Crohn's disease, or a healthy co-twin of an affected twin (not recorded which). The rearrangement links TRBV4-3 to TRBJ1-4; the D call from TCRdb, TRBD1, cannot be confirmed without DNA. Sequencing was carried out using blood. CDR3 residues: CASSQDSLRGPNEKLFF.